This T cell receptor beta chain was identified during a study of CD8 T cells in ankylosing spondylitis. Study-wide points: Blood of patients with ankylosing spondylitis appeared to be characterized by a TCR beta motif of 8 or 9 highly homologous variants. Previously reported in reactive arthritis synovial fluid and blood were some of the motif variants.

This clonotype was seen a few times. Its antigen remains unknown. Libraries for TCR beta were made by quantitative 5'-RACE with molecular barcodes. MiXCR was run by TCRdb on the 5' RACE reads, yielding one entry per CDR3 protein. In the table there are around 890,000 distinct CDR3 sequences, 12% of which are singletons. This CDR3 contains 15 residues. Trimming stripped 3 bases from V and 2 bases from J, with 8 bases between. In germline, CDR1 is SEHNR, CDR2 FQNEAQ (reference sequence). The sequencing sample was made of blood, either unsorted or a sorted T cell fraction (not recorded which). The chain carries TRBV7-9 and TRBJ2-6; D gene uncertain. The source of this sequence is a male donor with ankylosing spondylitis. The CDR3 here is CASSLFPPGANVLTF. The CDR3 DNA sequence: TGTGCCAGCAGCTTGTTTCCGCCTGGGGCCAACGTCCTGACTTTC.